This T cell receptor (beta chain) was sequenced for a study of cytomegalovirus exposure and HLA in healthy donors listed by TCRdb under 2017. For the wider study: According to an earlier analysis of 450 to 650 of the donors, 150 million to 200 million T cells yielded roughly 110 million unique TCR beta sequences and approximately 280 Gb of sequence data. An early release covering roughly 580 HLA-typed donors comprised about 320 gigabases of sequencing data and roughly 85 million unique TCR sequences. Of the roughly 400 genotyped donors, less than 90% were placed in the genetic ancestry cluster associated with self-reported Caucasian donors. The aim of the study was to test whether cataloging public T cell receptors could identify signatures of past pathogen exposure. The study used immunosequencing to profile the T cell repertoires of several hundred subjects and linked those repertoires to cytomegalovirus serostatus. A separate validation cohort of roughly 120 different subjects was used in addition to the 666-subject first cohort. High-throughput TCR immunosequencing, statistical association of individual TCRs with disease status, and machine learning were combined to predict cytomegalovirus infection status. A later analysis re-analyzed previously published TCR beta repertoires from 650 to 800 donors and added high-resolution HLA genotyping to study TCR occurrence patterns. Rather than drawing on any new phenotypic data, the later analysis identified candidate immune exposures from TCR beta sequences and the way those sequences occurred across donors. An earlier analysis of a few hundred of the donors applied high-throughput TCR beta sequencing to assess whether each TCR beta V gene segment acted as functional or pseudogenic. Alongside the repertoire data, information on donor age, sex, ethnicity and CMV serostatus was compiled. A later genetic analysis took genome-wide SNP genotypes for about 60% of the roughly 670 donors and used that subset as a discovery cohort. Every repertoire in the discovery cohort had been generated on one and the same sequencing platform. HLA typing included class I and class II loci at four-digit resolution. The number of typed donors differed by locus: roughly 629-640 for A, B, C, DRB1 and DQB1; 522 for DQA1; roughly 600 for DPA1; and roughly 450 for DPB1. Five DR-DQ haplotypes were treated as single units for association and clustering because of strong linkage in the cohort. On average, around 240,000 unique TCR beta nucleotide sequences were sequenced per donor among 350 to 400 genotyped donors of the cohort, with roughly a sixth of those sequences being non-productive. What the authors observed across the whole study: Three of the identified cytomegalovirus-associated TCR beta chains were confirmed in vitro to be specific for cytomegalovirus antigens. Linkage disequilibrium might explain the correlated functional status among segregating V segments, but an unknown experimental factor could not be excluded. In both the original and validation cohorts, the classifier was reported to diagnose cytomegalovirus status with high specificity and sensitivity. In a later analysis, HLA-associated TCR beta chains showed more clonal expansion and lower generation probabilities than non-associated chains that were equally common. This cohort had only TCR beta chains sequenced, and the lack of alpha or paired-chain data limited which features could be detected. Most CMV-associated TCR beta chains appeared to be HLA-restricted in a later analysis, and the HLA associations seemed to be driven largely by CMV exposure. According to the authors, the approach could potentially be generalized to other disease states and immunological phenotypes. Because HLA typing was missing for some donors at each locus, association tests included only the typed subset. In a later genetic analysis, a missense DCLRE1C variant was associated with V-gene and J-gene trimming of TCR beta chains, and the association was replicated in an independent cohort. A later analysis reported that several top co-occurrence clusters appeared linked to parvovirus B19, influenza, CMV and Epstein-Barr virus. At a false discovery rate of 0.05, a later analysis linked 16,951 TCR beta sequences to specific HLA alleles. In a later analysis, the rate of TCR association differed among HLA loci, with DRB1 alleles having the most associated TCRs and HLA-C alleles having the fewest. CMV serostatus was the only immune exposure information available for the cohort. In the study, approximately 160 TCR beta chains were listed as associated with cytomegalovirus. A cluster of highly shared sequence variants was judged likely to represent a technical artifact of the sequencing pipeline. In a later genetic analysis, fewer N-insertions in productive TCRs were reported among donors in an Asian-associated ancestry cluster than the roughly 640-donor mean. An earlier analysis of 450 to 750 of the donors showed that most TCR beta V segments appeared in productive rearrangements either about 90% or about 30% of the time, which broadly matched IMGT annotations. Assigning TCR associations to individual alleles was difficult when HLA alleles, especially DR and DQ, strongly co-occurred. Some IMGT-functional V segments, including TRBV6-2 and TRBV6-3, could not be told apart with the 87-base-pair reads, so those segments were excluded. Roughly uniform sequencing depth across donors was assumed in presence/absence analyses, although this assumption may not hold. Most TCR sequences were seen in very few donors, while some public TCRs were found in many individuals. A further reported finding was that TCR beta sequences accurately predicted the HLA-A and HLA-B alleles for most subjects in the first cohort. The earlier analysis of some 540 of the donors excluded some 15 rarely observed V segments, including chromosome 9 orphons, because counts were too low.

Counted from cysteine to phenylalanine, this CDR3 has 16 amino acids. The retained sequence is limited to the CDR3, 48 bases, with the frame set at the first base. Unmatched junction bases come to 8, with V trimmed by 1 base and J by 2 bases. Sequences MNHEY (CDR1) and SVGAGI (CDR2) are obtained from the germline V gene. The cohort consisted of 600 to 700 healthy bone marrow donors. At the time of sampling, all cohort members were nominally healthy, though unrecorded immune exposures were likely present. The donor tested CMV seronegative, placing the donor among the 300 to 400 seronegative members of the cohort. Each donor provided a peripheral blood sample, and peripheral blood mononuclear cells were used for TCR beta sequencing. Genomic DNA extraction from the blood cell samples was performed with the Qiagen DNeasy Blood Extraction Kit. The library was generated by the immunoSEQ multiplex PCR assay. For the multiplex PCR, a mixture combining 60 forward primers for TCR Vbeta segments and 13 reverse primers for TCR Jbeta segments was used. Amplification of the CDR3 region of rearranged TCR beta genes was performed with a multiplex PCR assay on genomic DNA. On the Illumina HiSeq System, the amplified TCR beta libraries were sequenced as 87-base-pair reads. In the paper's pipeline: A later analysis tallied 75 million to 95 million unique TCR beta chains across the 666 repertoires, and approximately 12 million of those chains were shared by two or more donors. A nearest-neighbor algorithm error-corrected the raw reads and collapsed the reads into unique sequences, merging closely related sequences to remove PCR and sequencing errors. V, D and J gene segments were assigned by aligning CDR3 sequences to IMGT reference sequences. For a sequence to be retained, a match of at least six nucleotides was required to both a V gene segment and a J gene segment. A rearrangement counted as productive if the CDR3 had no stop codons and remained in frame with V and J, and every other rearrangement counted as non-productive. Following IMGT convention, CDR3 was defined as the stretch from the second conserved V-encoded cysteine up to the conserved J-encoded phenylalanine. The earlier analysis of roughly 590 of the donors excluded sequences that lacked an unambiguous match to a single V gene segment. An earlier analysis of fewer than 750 of the donors classified V segments as functional when productive rearrangements were above 56.7% and as segregating when the standard deviation between donors was above 5%. A statistical classification framework was developed to diagnose cytomegalovirus status using the catalog of TCR beta chain sequences. In a later analysis, TCR nucleotide sequences were compared against IMGT/GENE-DB human TR gene sequences so that V and J genes could be assigned. The TCRdist pipeline was used in a later analysis to assign CDR3 sequences and most-parsimonious VDJ recombination scenarios. In a later analysis, every TCR beta chain was defined by the combination of its CDR3 amino acid sequence and its V-gene family, and reads without a unique V-gene family were dropped. To address suspected cross-contamination and a sequencing artifact, a later analysis removed approximately 600 highly shared, low-generation-probability nucleotide sequences. In a later analysis, a clonal expansion index was calculated for each public chain from normalized within-repertoire ranks of inferred template counts. In a later analysis, generation probabilities were computed with a VDJ recombination model fitted to out-of-frame rearrangements, and the resulting probabilities were checked against IGoR. Hypergeometric tests were used in a later analysis to score TCR-TCR, TCR-HLA and TCR-CMV co-occurrence, with a repertoire-size bias correction applied to the TCR pairs. In a later analysis, false discovery rates were estimated by permuting HLA or CMV assignments 20 times. In a later analysis, co-occurring TCRs were grouped using DBSCAN, with TCRdist sequence similarity added in when clustering inside HLA-allele-positive subsets. For co-occurrence clustering, repertoires with fewer than 30,000 or more than 120,000 public chains were excluded, along with roughly 5 repertoires with anomalous nucleotide sharing. TCRdb obtained this table from immuneACCESS and retained in-frame rearrangements with V and J assigned. These tables miss some clones; where compared with another copy, unresolved V genes account for less than half of the shortfall, and the remainder is unexplained. The DNA was the basis for D and trimming; V, J and clone size are from that table. This sample holds approximately 260,000 clones; over 90% were observed only once. The top ten clones comprise 1.5% to 2% of the sample.

Turning to this clone: Its target antigen remains unknown. One base away there is no much larger clone; base qualities are not given.

Sequenced input: PBMCs. The chain is assembled from TRBV6-5 and TRBJ2-7; 7 middle bases align to TRBD2. This receptor was identified in a girl under 10 years old in good health and CMV-seronegative. The DNA is as follows: TGTGCCAGCAGTTACTACCGCGGGGGATCCACCTACGAGCAGTACTTC. Its translation reads: CASSYYRGGSTYEQYF.